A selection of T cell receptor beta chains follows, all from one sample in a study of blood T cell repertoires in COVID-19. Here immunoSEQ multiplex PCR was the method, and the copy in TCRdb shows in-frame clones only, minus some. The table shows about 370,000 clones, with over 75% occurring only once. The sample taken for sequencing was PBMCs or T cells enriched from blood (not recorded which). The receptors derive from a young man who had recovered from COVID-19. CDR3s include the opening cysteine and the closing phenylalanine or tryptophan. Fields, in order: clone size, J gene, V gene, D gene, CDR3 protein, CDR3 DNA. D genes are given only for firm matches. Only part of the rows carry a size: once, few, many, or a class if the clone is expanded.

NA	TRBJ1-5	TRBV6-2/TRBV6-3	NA	CASSYNRPGEAQPQHF	TGTGCCAGCAGTTATAATCGGCCCGGGGAGGCTCAGCCCCAGCATTTT
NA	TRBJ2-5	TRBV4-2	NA	CASSQVSSRRETQYF	TGTGCCAGCAGCCAAGTTTCATCGAGGAGAGAGACCCAGTACTTC
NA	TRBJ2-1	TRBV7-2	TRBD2	CASSFLAGGWSYNEQFF	TGTGCCAGCAGCTTCTTAGCGGGAGGGTGGTCCTACAATGAGCAGTTCTTC
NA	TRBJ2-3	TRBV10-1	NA	CASSEPITDTQYF	TGCGCCAGCAGTGAGCCCATCACAGATACGCAGTATTTT
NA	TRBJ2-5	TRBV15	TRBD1	CATSRGQAVGGETQYF	TGTGCCACCAGCAGGGGACAGGCCGTTGGGGGGGAGACCCAGTACTTC
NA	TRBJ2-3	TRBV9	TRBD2	CASSVDSGRSTDTQYF	TGTGCCAGCAGCGTCGATAGCGGGAGGAGCACAGATACGCAGTATTTT
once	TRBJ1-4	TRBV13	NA	CASSFNRGVNEKLFF	TGTGCCAGCAGCTTCAATCGGGGGGTTAATGAAAAACTGTTTTTT
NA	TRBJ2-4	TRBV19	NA	CASIDRAKNIQYF	TGTGCCAGTATAGACAGAGCTAAAAACATTCAGTACTTC
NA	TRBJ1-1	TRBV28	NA	CVTIMNTEAFF	TGTGTCACAATTATGAACACTGAAGCTTTCTTT
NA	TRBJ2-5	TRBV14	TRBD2	CASSQTGREAQETQYF	TGTGCCAGCAGCCAAACGGGGCGGGAGGCACAAGAGACCCAGTACTTC
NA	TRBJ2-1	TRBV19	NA	CASSKLAHGSEQFF	TGTGCCAGTAGTAAATTAGCACACGGCTCTGAGCAGTTCTTC
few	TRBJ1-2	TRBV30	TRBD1	CAWSPTFLTGVNGYTF	TGTGCCTGGAGTCCAACCTTTCTGACAGGGGTCAATGGCTACACCTTC
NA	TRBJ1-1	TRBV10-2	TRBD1	CASTLSNRGRNTEAFF	TGCGCCAGTACGCTTAGTAACAGGGGGCGAAACACTGAAGCTTTCTTT
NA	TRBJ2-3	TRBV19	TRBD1	CASTDRAADTQYF	TGTGCCAGTACCGACAGGGCGGCAGATACGCAGTATTTT
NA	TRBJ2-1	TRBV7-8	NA	CASSPWTGMGGVNEQFF	TGTGCCAGCAGCCCGTGGACAGGGATGGGAGGGGTGAATGAGCAGTTCTTC
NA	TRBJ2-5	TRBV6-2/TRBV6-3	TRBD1	CASSRTGTGGETQYF	TGTGCCAGCAGCCGAACCGGGACAGGGGGGGAGACCCAGTACTTC
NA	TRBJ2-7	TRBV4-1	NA	CASSQDQWGDSYEQYF	TGCGCCAGCAGCCAAGATCAGTGGGGGGACTCCTACGAGCAGTACTTC
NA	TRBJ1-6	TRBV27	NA	CASSLQRGPNSPLHF	TGTGCCAGCAGTTTACAAAGGGGCCCGAATTCACCCCTCCACTTT
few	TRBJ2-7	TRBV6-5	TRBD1	CASSYGTGSGEQYF	TGTGCCAGCAGTTACGGGACAGGGTCTGGTGAGCAGTACTTC
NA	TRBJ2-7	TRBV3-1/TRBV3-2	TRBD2	CASSQGSGGYYEQYF	TGTGCCAGCAGCCAAGGTAGCGGGGGTTACTACGAGCAGTACTTC
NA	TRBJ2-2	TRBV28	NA	CASSLAFRNTGELFF	TGTGCCAGCAGTTTGGCTTTTCGGAACACCGGGGAGCTGTTTTTT
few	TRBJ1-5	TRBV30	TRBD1	CAWSRGLGQPQHF	TGTGCCTGGAGTAGGGGGCTTGGTCAGCCCCAGCATTTT
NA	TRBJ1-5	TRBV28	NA	CATSMNSNQPQHF	TGTGCCACTTCTATGAATAGCAATCAGCCCCAGCATTTT
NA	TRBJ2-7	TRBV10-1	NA	CAIKEERSYEQYF	TGCGCCATCAAGGAGGAGAGGTCCTACGAGCAGTACTTC
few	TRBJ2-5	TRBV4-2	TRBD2	CASSSSGGRTSGVETQYF	TGTGCCAGCAGCTCCTCAGGGGGGCGGACTAGCGGGGTGGAGACCCAGTACTTC
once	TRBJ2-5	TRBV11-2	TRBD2	CASSLRLSTSGGYQETQYF	TGTGCCAGCAGCTTAAGGTTATCGACGAGCGGGGGGTACCAAGAGACCCAGTACTTC
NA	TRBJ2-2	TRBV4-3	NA	CASSLNGGGSGELFF	TGCGCCAGCAGCCTGAACGGGGGAGGAAGCGGGGAGCTGTTTTTT
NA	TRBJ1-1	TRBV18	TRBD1	CASSPNAGGNTEAFF	TGTGCCAGCTCACCCAACGCAGGGGGCAACACTGAAGCTTTCTTT
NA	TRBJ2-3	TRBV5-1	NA	CASRATDTQYF	TGCGCCAGCAGGGCCACAGATACGCAGTATTTT
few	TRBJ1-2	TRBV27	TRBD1	CASSPAGTGVGYTF	TGTGCCAGCAGTCCAGCCGGGACAGGGGTCGGCTACACCTTC
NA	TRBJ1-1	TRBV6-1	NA	CASSERRTSEAFF	TGTGCCAGCAGTGAAAGGAGAACCTCTGAAGCTTTCTTT
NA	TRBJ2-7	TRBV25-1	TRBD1	CAITGGYEQYF	TGTGCCATTACAGGGGGCTACGAGCAGTACTTC
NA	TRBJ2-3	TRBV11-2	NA	CASSTDPGDTQYF	TGTGCCAGCAGCACTGACCCCGGGGATACGCAGTATTTT